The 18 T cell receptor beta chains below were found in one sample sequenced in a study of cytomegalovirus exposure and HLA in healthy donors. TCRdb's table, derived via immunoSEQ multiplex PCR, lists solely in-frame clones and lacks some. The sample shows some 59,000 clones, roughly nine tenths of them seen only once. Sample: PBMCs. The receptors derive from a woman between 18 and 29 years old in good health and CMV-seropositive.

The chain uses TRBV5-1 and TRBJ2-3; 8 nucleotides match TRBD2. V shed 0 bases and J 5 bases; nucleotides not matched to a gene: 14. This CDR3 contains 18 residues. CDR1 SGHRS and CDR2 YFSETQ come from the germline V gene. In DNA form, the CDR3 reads TGCGCCAGCAGCTTGGCTGGTCCAGCGGGGGTGGGAGGAGATACGCAGTATTTT. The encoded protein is CASSLAGPAGVGGDTQYF.

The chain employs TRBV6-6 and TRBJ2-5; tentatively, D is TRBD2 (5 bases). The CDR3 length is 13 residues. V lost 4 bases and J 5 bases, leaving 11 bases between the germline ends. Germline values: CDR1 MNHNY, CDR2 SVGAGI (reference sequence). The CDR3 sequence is CASSSGERETQYF. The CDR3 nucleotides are TGTGCCAGCAGTTCTGGGGAGCGGGAGACCCAGTACTTC.

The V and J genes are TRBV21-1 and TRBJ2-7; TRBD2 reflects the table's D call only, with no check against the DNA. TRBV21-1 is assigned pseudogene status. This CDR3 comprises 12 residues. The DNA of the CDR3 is TGTGCCAGCCCCGGGTCGGGGTGGGAGCAGTACTTC. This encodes CASPGSGWEQYF.

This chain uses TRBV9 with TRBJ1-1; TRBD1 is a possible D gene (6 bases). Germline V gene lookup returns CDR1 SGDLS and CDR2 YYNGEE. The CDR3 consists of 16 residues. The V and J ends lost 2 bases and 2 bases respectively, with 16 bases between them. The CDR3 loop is CASSVDGRGSNTEAFF. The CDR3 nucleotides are TGTGCCAGCAGCGTCGATGGTAGGGGGTCAAACACTGAAGCTTTCTTT.

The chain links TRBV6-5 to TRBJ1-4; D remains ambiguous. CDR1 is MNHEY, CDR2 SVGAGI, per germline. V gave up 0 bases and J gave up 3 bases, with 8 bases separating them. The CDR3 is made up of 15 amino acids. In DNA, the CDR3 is TGTGCCAGCAGTTACTCGTCAGTATCTAATGAAAAACTGTTTTTT. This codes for CASSYSSVSNEKLFF.

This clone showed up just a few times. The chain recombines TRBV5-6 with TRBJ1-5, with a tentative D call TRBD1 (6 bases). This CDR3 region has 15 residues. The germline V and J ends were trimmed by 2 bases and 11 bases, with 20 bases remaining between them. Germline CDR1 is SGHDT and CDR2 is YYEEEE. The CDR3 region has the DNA TGTGCCAGCAGCTTTGGAGGACAGACCGTCAGGGCCCAGCATTTT. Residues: CASSFGGQTVRAQHF. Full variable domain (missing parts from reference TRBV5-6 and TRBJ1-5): DAGVTQSPTHLIKTRGQQVTLRCSPKSGHDTVSWYQQALGQGPQFIFQYYEEEERQRGNFPDRFSGHQFPNYSSELNVNALLLGDSALYLCASSFGGQTVRAQHFGDGTRLSIL.

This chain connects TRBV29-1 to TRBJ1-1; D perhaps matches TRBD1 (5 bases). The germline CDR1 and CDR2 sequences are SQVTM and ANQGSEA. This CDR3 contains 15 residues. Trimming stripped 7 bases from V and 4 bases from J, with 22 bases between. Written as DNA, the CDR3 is TGCAGCGCCGGGCAGGGATCCTTGTTTTTCACTGAAGCTTTCTTT. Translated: CSAGQGSLFFTEAFF.

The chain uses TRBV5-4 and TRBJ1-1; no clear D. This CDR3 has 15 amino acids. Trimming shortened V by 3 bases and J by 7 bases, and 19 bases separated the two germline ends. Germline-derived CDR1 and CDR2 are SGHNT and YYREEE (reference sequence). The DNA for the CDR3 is TGTGCCAGCAGCTCACCCGACGGAGTCGAGGTTGAAGCTTTCTTT. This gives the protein CASSSPDGVEVEAFF.

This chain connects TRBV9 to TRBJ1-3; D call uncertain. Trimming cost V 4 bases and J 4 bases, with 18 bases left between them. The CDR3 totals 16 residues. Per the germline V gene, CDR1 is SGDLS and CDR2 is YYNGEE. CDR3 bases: TGTGCCAGCAGCCCCCTGTGGGCTCCGGAAGGAAACACCATATATTTT. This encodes CASSPLWAPEGNTIYF.

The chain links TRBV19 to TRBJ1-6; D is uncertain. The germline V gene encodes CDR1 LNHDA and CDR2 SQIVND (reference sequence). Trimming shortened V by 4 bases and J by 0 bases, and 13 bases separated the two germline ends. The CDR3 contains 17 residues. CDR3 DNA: TGTGCCAGTAGTAGAACCCCACGGTTCTCCTATAATTCACCCCTCCACTTT. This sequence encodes CASSRTPRFSYNSPLHF.

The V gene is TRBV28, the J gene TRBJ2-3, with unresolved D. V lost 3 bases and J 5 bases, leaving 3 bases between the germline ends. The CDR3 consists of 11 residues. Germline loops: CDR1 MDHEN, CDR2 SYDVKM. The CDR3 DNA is TGTGCCAGCAGTTTTAGAGATACGCAGTATTTT. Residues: CASSFRDTQYF.

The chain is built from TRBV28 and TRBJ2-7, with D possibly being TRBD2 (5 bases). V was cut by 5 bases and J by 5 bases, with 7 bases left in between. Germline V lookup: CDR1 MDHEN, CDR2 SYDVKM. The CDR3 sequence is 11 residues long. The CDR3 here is CASSGGNEQYF. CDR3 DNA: TGTGCCAGCAGTGGAGGAAACGAGCAGTACTTC.

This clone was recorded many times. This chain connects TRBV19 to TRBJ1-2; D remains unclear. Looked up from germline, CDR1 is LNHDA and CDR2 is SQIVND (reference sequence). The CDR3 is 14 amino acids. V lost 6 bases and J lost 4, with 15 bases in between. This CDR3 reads CASSAGSGIYGYTF. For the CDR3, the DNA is TGTGCCAGTAGCGCCGGCTCCGGGATCTATGGCTACACCTTC. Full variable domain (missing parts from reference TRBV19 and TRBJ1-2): DGGITQSPKYLFRKEGQNVTLSCEQNLNHDAMYWYRQDPGQGLRLIYYSQIVNDFQKGDIAEGYSVSREKKESFPLTVTSAQKNPTAFYLCASSAGSGIYGYTFGSGTRLTVV.

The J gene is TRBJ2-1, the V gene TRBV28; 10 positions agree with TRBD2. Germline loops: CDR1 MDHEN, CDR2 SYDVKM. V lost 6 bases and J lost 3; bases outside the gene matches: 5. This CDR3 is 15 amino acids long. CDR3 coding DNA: TGTGCCAGCAGCCGAAGACTAGCGGGCTACAATGAGCAGTTCTTC. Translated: CASSRRLAGYNEQFF.

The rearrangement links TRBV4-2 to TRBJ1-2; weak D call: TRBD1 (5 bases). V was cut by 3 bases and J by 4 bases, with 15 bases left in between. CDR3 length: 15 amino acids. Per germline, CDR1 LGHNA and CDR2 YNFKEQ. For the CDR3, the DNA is TGTGCCAGCAGCCAGGCCCGGGGGGGGTCCTATGGCTACACCTTC. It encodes CASSQARGGSYGYTF.

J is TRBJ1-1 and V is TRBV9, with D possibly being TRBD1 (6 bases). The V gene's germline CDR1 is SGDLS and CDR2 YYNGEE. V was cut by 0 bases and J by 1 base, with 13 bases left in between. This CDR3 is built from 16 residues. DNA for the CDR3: TGTGCCAGCAGCGTAGAACTTGGGGGCGGGAACACTGAAGCTTTCTTT. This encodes CASSVELGGGNTEAFF.

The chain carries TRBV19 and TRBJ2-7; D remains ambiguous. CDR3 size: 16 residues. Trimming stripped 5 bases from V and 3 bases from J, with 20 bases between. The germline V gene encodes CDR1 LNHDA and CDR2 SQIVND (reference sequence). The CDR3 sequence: CASSDRVQRLNYEQYF. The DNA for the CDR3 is TGTGCCAGTAGTGACCGGGTCCAGCGACTTAACTACGAGCAGTACTTC.

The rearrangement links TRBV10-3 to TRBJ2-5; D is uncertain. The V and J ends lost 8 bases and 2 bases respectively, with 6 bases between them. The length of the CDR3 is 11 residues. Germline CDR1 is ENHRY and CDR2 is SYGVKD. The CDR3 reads CAIGEQETQYF. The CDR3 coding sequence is TGTGCCATCGGAGAACAAGAGACCCAGTACTTC.